These 16 T cell receptor beta chains came from one sample sequenced in a study of T-cell memory formation after mild COVID-19. TCRdb called the 5' RACE reads again in MiXCR, with one record for every CDR3 protein. The sample holds tens of thousands of distinct CDR3 sequences, over 10% seen once. The specimen sequenced was PBMCs or a T cell subset sorted from them (not recorded which). The receptors shown here come from a man in his late teens or twenties who had mild COVID-19 (a few samples of this study predate the infection). Cell type and time point are not known.

In its sample, this clonotype was seen many times. The rearrangement links TRBV11-2 to TRBJ2-1; no clear D gene. Germline V gives CDR1 SGHAT, CDR2 FQNNGV. The CDR3 consists of 11 residues. V lost 0 bases and J 9 bases, leaving 3 bases between the germline ends. CDR3 DNA sequence: TGTGCCAGCAGCTTAGACTTTGAGCAGTTCTTC. It yields the protein CASSLDFEQFF.

J is TRBJ1-1 and V is TRBV12-3 or TRBV12-4; unclear D gene. V lost 2 bases and J lost 0, with 10 bases in between. The CDR3 is 15 residues long. The CDR3 spells CASSLSSFMNTEAFF. The CDR3 nucleotides read TGTGCCAGCAGTTTAAGCAGCTTCATGAACACTGAAGCTTTCTTT.

This clonotype has at least ten counts. This chain links TRBV6-4 with TRBJ2-5, with 9 bases aligning to TRBD2. Germline V gene lookup returns CDR1 MRHNA and CDR2 SNTAGT. V trimming: 5 bases; J trimming: 5 bases; junction bases outside the gene matches: 9. The CDR3 has 15 residues. CDR3 nucleotides: TGTGCCAGCAGTCTTATAGCGGGGGCCGGGGAGACCCAGTACTTC. Amino acids: CASSLIAGAGETQYF.

At least ten counts were recorded for this clonotype. This chain's CDR3 is CASSSGLHLGANVLTF. In DNA form, the CDR3 reads TGTGCCAGCAGCTCGGGACTCCACCTTGGGGCCAACGTCCTGACTTTC. This sequence joins TRBV7-2 and TRBJ2-6, with a weak D call TRBD2 (6 bases). The germline CDR1 and CDR2 sequences are SGHTA and FQGNSA. Trimming took 4 bases from V and 3 from J, leaving 13 bases between them. This CDR3 is 16 amino acids long.

This clonotype showed up many times. The chain uses TRBV5-4 and TRBJ2-2, with 8 bases identical to TRBD2. There are 14 residues in the CDR3. CDR1 and CDR2 (germline): SGHNT, YYREEE (reference sequence). V was clipped by 5 bases and J by 6 bases; unmatched bases: 6. The CDR3 region has the DNA TGTGCCAGCAGGGGGACTAGTTCCGCCGGGGAGCTGTTTTTT. It specifies CASRGTSSAGELFF.

At least ten counts were recorded for this clonotype. The gene calls are TRBV20-1 and TRBJ2-4, with 9 nucleotides matching TRBD2. The germline V gene encodes CDR1 DFQATT and CDR2 SNEGSKA (reference sequence). V was pared by 1 base and J by 7 bases, with 8 bases of the junction left unmatched. The CDR3 totals 15 residues. The DNA for the CDR3 is TGCAGTGCTAGAGCGTCTAGCGGGGACTGGAACATTCAGTACTTC. Encoded protein: CSARASSGDWNIQYF.

J is TRBJ1-4 and V is TRBV5-1; D possibly corresponds to TRBD1 (5 bases). Germline-derived CDR1 and CDR2 are SGHRS and YFSETQ. V gave up 0 bases and J gave up 6 bases, with 15 bases separating them. This CDR3 comprises 16 residues. Here the CDR3 DNA reads TGCGCCAGCAGCTTGGGGAGTGGGGCGCGGGATGAAAAACTGTTTTTT. It is translated as CASSLGSGARDEKLFF.

The chain joins TRBV18 to TRBJ1-6; D unclear. Deletions cut 3 bases from V and 5 bases from J, with 20 bases between. Germline values: CDR1 KGHSH, CDR2 LQKENI. This CDR3 is built from 18 residues. For the CDR3, the DNA is TGTGCCAGCTCACCCAGATGGCACGGGGAAGGACATAATTCACCCCTCCACTTT. Protein product: CASSPRWHGEGHNSPLHF.

Details on this clonotype: A read error may explain this, as a much larger clone is one base away. The CDR3 sequence is CASTTTQYV. The CDR3 DNA follows: TGTGCCAGCACGACGACGCAGTACGTC. This chain joins TRBV6-2 or TRBV6-3 and TRBJ2-7; D gene uncertain. This CDR3 is built from 9 residues. Between the trimmed V and J ends, which lost 7 bases and 9 bases, there was a span of 7 bases. Germline CDR1 reads MNHEY; CDR2 reads SVGEGT.

The rearrangement uses TRBV20-1 and TRBJ2-3; D possibly corresponds to TRBD2 (6 bases). CDR3 size: 15 residues. Per germline, CDR1 DFQATT and CDR2 SNEGSKA (reference sequence). Trimming took off 6 bases at V and 1 base at J, with 17 bases between the two ends. In DNA, the CDR3 is TGCAGTGCAGAGGGAGATAGCGGACGCACAGATACGCAGTATTTT. This sequence encodes CSAEGDSGRTDTQYF.

This clonotype was observed at least ten times. The CDR3 coding sequence is TGTGCCACCAGCAGAGAAAAGGGCTTCGATGAAAAACTGTTTTTT. It translates to CATSREKGFDEKLFF. V is TRBV15 and J is TRBJ1-4; D remains ambiguous. CDR3 length: 15 amino acids. V lost 0 bases to trimming and J lost 6 bases, with 11 bases between them. CDR1 and CDR2 from the germline V gene are LNHNV and YYDKDF (reference sequence). The complete variable domain, with remaining parts taken from reference TRBV15 and TRBJ1-4, reads DAMVIQNPRYQVTQFGKPVTLSCSQTLNHNVMYWYQQKSSQAPKLLFHYYDKDFNNEADTPDNFQSRRPNTSFCFLDIRSPGLGDTAMYLCATSREKGFDEKLFFGSGTQLSVL.

At least ten counts were recorded for this clonotype. V usage is TRBV18 and J usage is TRBJ1-2; the D gene is possibly TRBD1 (6 bases). V lost 2 bases and J lost 7, with 17 bases in between. The CDR3 is 15 amino acids. CDR1 and CDR2 from the germline V gene are KGHSH and LQKENI. The CDR3 coding sequence is TGTGCCAGCTCACCAAGGGACATGCGGTCGGGTGGCTACACCTTC. Translation: CASSPRDMRSGGYTF.

V gene TRBV5-1 combines with J gene TRBJ2-1; D may correspond to TRBD1 or TRBD2 (5 bases each). Trimming removed 4 bases at V and 10 bases at J, with 18 bases between. Germline lookup yields CDR1 SGHRS and CDR2 YFSETQ. This CDR3 is built from 14 residues. The CDR3 DNA follows: TGCGCCAGCAGCCCGGGGACCATCGGTCGGGAGCAGTTCTTC. The encoded protein is CASSPGTIGREQFF. Looking up the rest from reference TRBV5-1 and TRBJ2-1 gives the full variable domain: KAGVTQTPRYLIKTRGQQVTLSCSPISGHRSVSWYQQTPGQGLQFLFEYFSETQRNKGNFPGRFSGRQFSNSRSEMNVSTLELGDSALYLCASSPGTIGREQFFGPGTRLTVL.

This clonotype was picked up many times. The CDR3 spells CASSQVGRNTEAFF. The CDR3, as DNA: TGTGCCAGCAGCCAAGTAGGGAGGAACACTGAAGCTTTCTTT. This chain uses TRBV14 with TRBJ1-1, with unresolved D. Germline V gene sequence: CDR1 SGHDN, CDR2 FVKESK. This CDR3 is built from 14 residues. Trimming removed 1 base from V and 1 base from J, with 7 bases in between.

In this sample, this clonotype turned up many times. V and J are TRBV7-9 and TRBJ1-1, with a tentative D call TRBD1 (5 bases). Trimming removed 3 bases from V and 4 bases from J, with 12 bases in between. Per germline, CDR1 SEHNR and CDR2 FQNEAQ (reference sequence). The CDR3 is 14 amino acids. The CDR3 is CASSLPRDGTEAFF. The CDR3 bases are TGTGCCAGCAGCTTGCCCAGGGATGGCACTGAAGCTTTCTTT.

This clonotype was seen at least ten times. This sequence joins TRBV4-3 and TRBJ1-5, with a possible D match to TRBD1 (5 bases). Trimming left V 0 bases short and J 7 bases short, with 10 bases between. CDR1 LGHNA and CDR2 YSLEER come from the germline V gene. This CDR3 is built from 14 residues. The CDR3 sequence is CASSQETRGQPQHF. For the CDR3, the DNA is TGCGCCAGCAGCCAAGAAACGCGGGGCCAGCCCCAGCATTTT.